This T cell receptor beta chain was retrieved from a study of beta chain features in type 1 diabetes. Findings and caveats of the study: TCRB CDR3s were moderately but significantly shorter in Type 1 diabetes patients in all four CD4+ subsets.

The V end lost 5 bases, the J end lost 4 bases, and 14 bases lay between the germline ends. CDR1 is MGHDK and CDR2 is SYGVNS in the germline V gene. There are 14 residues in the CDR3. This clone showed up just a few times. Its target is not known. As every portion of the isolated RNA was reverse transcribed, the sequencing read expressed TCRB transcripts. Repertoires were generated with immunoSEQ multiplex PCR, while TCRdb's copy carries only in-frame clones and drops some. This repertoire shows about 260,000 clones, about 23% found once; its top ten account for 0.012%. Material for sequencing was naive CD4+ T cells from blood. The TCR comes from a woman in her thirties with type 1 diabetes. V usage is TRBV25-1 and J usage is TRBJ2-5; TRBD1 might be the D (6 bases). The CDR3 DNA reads TGTGCCAGCAGTAAAACAGGGTCTTCAGAGACCCAGTACTTC. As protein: CASSKTGSSETQYF.